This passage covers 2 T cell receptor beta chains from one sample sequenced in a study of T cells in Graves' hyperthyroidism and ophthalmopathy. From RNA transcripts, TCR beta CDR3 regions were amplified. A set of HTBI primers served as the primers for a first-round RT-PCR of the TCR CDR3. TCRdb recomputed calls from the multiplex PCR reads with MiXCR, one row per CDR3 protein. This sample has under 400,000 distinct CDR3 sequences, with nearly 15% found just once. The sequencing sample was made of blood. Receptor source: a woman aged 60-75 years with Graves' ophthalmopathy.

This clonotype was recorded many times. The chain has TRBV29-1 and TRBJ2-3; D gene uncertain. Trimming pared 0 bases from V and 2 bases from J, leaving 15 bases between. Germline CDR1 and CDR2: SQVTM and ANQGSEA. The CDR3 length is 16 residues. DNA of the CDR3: TGCAGCGTTGAAGATCGCCTTGGCTCCCCCACAGATACGCAGTATTTT. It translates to CSVEDRLGSPTDTQYF.

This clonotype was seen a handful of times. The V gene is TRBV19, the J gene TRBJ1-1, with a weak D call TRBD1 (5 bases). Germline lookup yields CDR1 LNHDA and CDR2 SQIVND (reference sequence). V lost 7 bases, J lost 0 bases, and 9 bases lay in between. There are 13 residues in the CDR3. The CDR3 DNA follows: TGTGCCAGTACCAGGGCCCTGAACACTGAAGCTTTCTTT. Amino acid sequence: CASTRALNTEAFF.